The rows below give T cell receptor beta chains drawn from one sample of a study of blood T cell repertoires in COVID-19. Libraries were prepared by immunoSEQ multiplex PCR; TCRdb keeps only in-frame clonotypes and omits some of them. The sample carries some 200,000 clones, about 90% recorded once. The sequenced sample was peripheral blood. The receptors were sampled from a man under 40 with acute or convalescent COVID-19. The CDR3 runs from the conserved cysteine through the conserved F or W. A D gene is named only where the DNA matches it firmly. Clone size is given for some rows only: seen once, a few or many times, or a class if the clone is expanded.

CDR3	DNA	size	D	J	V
CASSAFLAVSSYEQYF	TGTGCCAGCAGTGCATTCTTGGCCGTAAGCTCCTACGAGCAGTACTTC	once	-	TRBJ2-7	TRBV6-4
CASVIAGGSDTQYF	TGTGCCAGCGTAATAGCGGGAGGTTCCGATACGCAGTATTTT	-	TRBD2	TRBJ2-3	TRBV6-5
CASSGIRVAVPYEQYF	TGTGCCAGCAGTGGAATCCGGGTAGCGGTTCCCTACGAGCAGTACTTC	-	-	TRBJ2-7	TRBV2
CASSVDALGTQYF	TGTGCCAGCAGCGTAGACGCCCTAGGGACCCAGTACTTC	-	-	TRBJ2-5	TRBV9
CASRTGQGANYGYTF	TGTGCCAGCAGGACCGGACAGGGAGCGAACTATGGCTACACCTTC	-	TRBD1	TRBJ1-2	TRBV6-5
CASSRTSGDYNEQFF	TGCGCCAGCAGTAGGACTAGCGGGGATTACAATGAGCAGTTCTTC	-	TRBD2	TRBJ2-1	TRBV10-1
CASSDLYNQPQHF	TGTGCCAGCAGTGACCTATACAATCAGCCCCAGCATTTT	-	-	TRBJ1-5	TRBV2
CASSEQGQGAYGYTF	TGTGCCAGCAGCGAGCAGGGACAGGGGGCGTATGGCTACACCTTC	-	TRBD1	TRBJ1-2	TRBV9
CASLTGLSSYNEQFF	TGTGCCTCCCTGACTGGCCTTAGCTCCTACAATGAGCAGTTCTTC	once	-	TRBJ2-1	TRBV30
CASSLAVAGAYEQYF	TGTGCCAGCAGCTTAGCTGTGGCGGGAGCCTACGAGCAGTACTTC	-	TRBD2	TRBJ2-7	TRBV7-2
CASSEGTSGHNEQFF	TGTGCCAGCAGCGAAGGGACTAGCGGTCACAATGAGCAGTTCTTC	-	TRBD2	TRBJ2-1	TRBV6-1
CASSSYGVGNTIYF	TGTGCCAGCAGCTCCTACGGGGTGGGAAACACCATATATTTT	-	-	TRBJ1-3	TRBV7-2
CATVTTSGVRETQYF	TGTGCCACCGTAACGACTAGCGGGGTCCGGGAGACCCAGTACTTC	once	TRBD2	TRBJ2-5	TRBV5-4
CASSSEDRGYEQYF	TGCGCCAGCAGCTCCGAGGACAGGGGCTACGAGCAGTACTTC	-	TRBD1	TRBJ2-7	TRBV5-1
CASSPNNSPLHF	TGTGCCAGCAGCCCCAATAATTCACCCCTCCACTTT	-	-	TRBJ1-6	TRBV27
CASSFRTHSNQPQHF	TGTGCCAGCAGCTTCCGGACACACAGCAATCAGCCCCAGCATTTT	once	-	TRBJ1-5	TRBV5-6
CASRREPGQEIYEQYF	TGTGCAAGTCGTCGGGAACCGGGACAGGAGATCTACGAGCAGTACTTC	-	-	TRBJ2-7	TRBV12-2
CASSRNRGVTEAFF	TGTGCCAGCAGCAGGAACAGGGGCGTAACTGAAGCTTTCTTT	-	TRBD1	TRBJ1-1	TRBV5-6
CASSLFRFGELFF	-	-	-	TRBJ2-2	TRBV12-3/TRBV12-4
CASRTVNRKQFF	TGTGCCAGCAGGACAGTTAACCGTAAGCAGTTCTTC	-	-	TRBJ2-1	TRBV28
CASSSKGEGSEQYF	TGTGCCAGCAGCTCCAAGGGGGAAGGGTCCGAGCAGTACTTC	-	-	TRBJ2-7	TRBV7-3
CASSYGSGYTDTQYF	TGTGCCAGCAGTTACGGGTCGGGGTACACAGATACGCAGTATTTT	once	-	TRBJ2-3	TRBV6-2/TRBV6-3
CSVGGGYNEQFF	TGCAGCGTTGGGGGCGGTTACAATGAGCAGTTCTTC	once	-	TRBJ2-1	TRBV29-1
CASSQDMTGEQFF	TGCGCCAGCAGCCAAGATATGACAGGTGAGCAGTTCTTC	-	-	TRBJ2-1	TRBV4-1
CASSPGTGKNYGYTF	TGTGCCAGCAGCCCCGGGACAGGGAAGAACTATGGCTACACCTTC	-	TRBD1	TRBJ1-2	TRBV7-3
CARDLLAGGRNEQFF	TGTGCCAGGGATTTATTAGCGGGGGGGCGGAATGAGCAGTTCTTC	-	TRBD2	TRBJ2-1	TRBV25-1
CASSRAGSGANVLTF	TGTGCCAGCTCGAGAGCGGGATCTGGGGCCAACGTCCTGACTTTC	-	TRBD2	TRBJ2-6	TRBV18
CASKYTNYNEQFF	TGTGCCAGTAAATACACCAACTACAATGAGCAGTTCTTC	-	-	TRBJ2-1	TRBV19
CASSPGLAGGPETQYF	TGTGCCAGCAGCCCCGGACTAGCGGGGGGGCCGGAGACCCAGTACTTC	-	TRBD2	TRBJ2-5	TRBV11-1
CASGGNRGLSAFF	TGTGCCAGCGGAGGAAACAGGGGGCTCTCGGCTTTCTTT	-	TRBD1	TRBJ1-1	TRBV6-5
CASSKRDKRNTEAFF	TGTGCCAGCAGCAAACGGGACAAACGAAACACTGAAGCTTTCTTT	-	-	TRBJ1-1	TRBV6-5
CATGKETQYF	TGTGCCACCGGGAAAGAGACCCAGTACTTC	-	-	TRBJ2-5	TRBV2
CASRRQADSSGGELFF	TGTGCCAGTAGACGACAAGCGGACTCCTCGGGCGGGGAGCTGTTTTTT	-	-	TRBJ2-2	TRBV19
CASSLGQGYRYEQYF	TGCGCCAGCAGCTTGGGACAGGGCTACCGCTACGAGCAGTACTTC	-	TRBD1	TRBJ2-7	TRBV5-1
CASSLNDGRIYGYTF	TGTGCCAGCTCACTCAACGATGGCCGTATCTATGGCTACACCTTC	-	-	TRBJ1-2	TRBV18
CASTRTGADTEAFF	TGCGCCAGCACACGGACAGGGGCAGACACTGAAGCTTTCTTT	-	TRBD1	TRBJ1-1	TRBV10-2
CASSLVNSIYGYTF	TGTGCCAGCAGCTTGGTGAACAGCATCTATGGCTACACCTTC	-	-	TRBJ1-2	TRBV5-4
CAIMGALATDTQYF	TGTGCCATCATGGGGGCCCTAGCAACAGATACGCAGTATTTT	-	-	TRBJ2-3	TRBV10-3